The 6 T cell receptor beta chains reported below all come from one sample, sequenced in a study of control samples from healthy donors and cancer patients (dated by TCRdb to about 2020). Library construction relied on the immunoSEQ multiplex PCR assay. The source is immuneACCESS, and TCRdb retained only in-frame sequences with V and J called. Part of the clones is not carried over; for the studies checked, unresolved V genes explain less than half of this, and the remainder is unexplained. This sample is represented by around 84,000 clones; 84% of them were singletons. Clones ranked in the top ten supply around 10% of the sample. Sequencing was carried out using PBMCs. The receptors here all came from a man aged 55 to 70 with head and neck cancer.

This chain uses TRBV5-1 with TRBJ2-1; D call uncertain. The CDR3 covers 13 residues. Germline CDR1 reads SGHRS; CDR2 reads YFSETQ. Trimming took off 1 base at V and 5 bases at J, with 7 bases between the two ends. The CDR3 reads CASSLNSNNEQFF. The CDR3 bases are TGCGCCAGCAGCTTGAACAGCAACAATGAGCAGTTCTTC.

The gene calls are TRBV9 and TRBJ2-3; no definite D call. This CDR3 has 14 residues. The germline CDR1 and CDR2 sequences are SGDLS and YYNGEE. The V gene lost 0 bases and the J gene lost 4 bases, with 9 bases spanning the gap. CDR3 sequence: CASSVAQHADTQYF. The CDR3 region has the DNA TGTGCCAGCAGCGTAGCACAGCATGCAGATACGCAGTATTTT.

CDR3 region: CASSSPAGSGSDDEQFF. For the CDR3, the DNA is TGTGCCAGCAGTTCCCCAGCAGGGAGCGGGAGTGACGATGAGCAGTTCTTC. The rearrangement uses TRBV28 and TRBJ2-1, with 8 nucleotides matching TRBD2. This CDR3 spans 17 amino acids. Germline trimming cut 4 bases from V and 8 bases from J; bases unmatched to any gene: 16. Per the germline V gene, CDR1 is MDHEN and CDR2 is SYDVKM.

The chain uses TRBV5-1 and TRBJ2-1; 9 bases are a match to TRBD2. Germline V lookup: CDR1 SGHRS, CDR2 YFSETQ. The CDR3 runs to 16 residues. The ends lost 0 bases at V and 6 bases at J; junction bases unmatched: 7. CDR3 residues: CASSLAGGRAGNEQFF. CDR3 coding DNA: TGCGCCAGCAGCTTGGCCGGCGGGAGGGCCGGCAATGAGCAGTTCTTC.

CDR3 amino acids: CASSAGGQGSPLHF. The CDR3 DNA is TGCGCCAGCAGTGCGGGAGGACAGGGATCACCCCTCCACTTT. The chain has TRBV10-2 and TRBJ1-6; TRBD1 matches at 8 bases. Trimming cost V 4 bases and J 10 bases; bases outside gene matches: 6. The CDR3 runs to 14 residues. Per the germline V gene, CDR1 is WSHSY and CDR2 is SAAADI.

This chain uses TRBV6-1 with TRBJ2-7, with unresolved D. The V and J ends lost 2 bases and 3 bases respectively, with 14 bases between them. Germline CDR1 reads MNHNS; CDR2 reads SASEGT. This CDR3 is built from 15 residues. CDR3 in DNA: TGTGCCAGCAGTGAAATGGTTCTTTCGGGCTACGAGCAGTACTTC. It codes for CASSEMVLSGYEQYF.